Listed below are T cell receptor beta chains from one sample, sequenced in a study of control samples from healthy donors and cancer patients. Sequencing used immunoSEQ multiplex PCR; TCRdb keeps in-frame clones, though not all of them. Here the sample spans some 170,000 clones, 96% being singletons. Source material: blood. Receptor source: a woman younger than 45 in good health. Each CDR3 is given with its conserved first and last residue. The order of the fields is D gene, V gene, clone size, J gene, CDR3 protein, CDR3 DNA. D genes are given only for firm matches. Size values are once, few and many counts, or a class for expanded clones, and some rows have none.

d_call: TRBD1
v_call: TRBV30
clone_size: .
j_call: TRBJ1-2
cdr3_aa: CAWRRQGIYGYTF
cdr3_nt: TGTGCCTGGAGAAGACAGGGGATCTATGGCTACACCTTC

d_call: TRBD2
v_call: TRBV5-4
clone_size: .
j_call: TRBJ2-3
cdr3_aa: CASSPGTSGVAEYF
cdr3_nt: TGTGCCAGCAGCCCGGGGACTAGCGGGGTTGCAGAGTATTTT

d_call: .
v_call: TRBV9
clone_size: .
j_call: TRBJ2-1
cdr3_aa: CASSSRRASSYNEQFF
cdr3_nt: TGTGCCAGCAGCTCCCGGAGAGCCTCCTCCTACAATGAGCAGTTCTTC

d_call: .
v_call: TRBV5-6
clone_size: .
j_call: TRBJ1-6
cdr3_aa: CASSFFNSPLHF
cdr3_nt: TGTGCCAGCAGCTTTTTTAATTCACCCCTCCACTTT

d_call: .
v_call: TRBV7-2
clone_size: .
j_call: TRBJ1-6
cdr3_aa: CASSLEGGLGSPLHF
cdr3_nt: TGTGCCAGCAGCTTAGAGGGGGGTTTGGGCTCACCCCTCCACTTT

d_call: TRBD1
v_call: TRBV29-1
clone_size: once
j_call: TRBJ2-1
cdr3_aa: CSRQGPYNEQFF
cdr3_nt: TGCAGTCGACAGGGCCCCTACAATGAGCAGTTCTTC

d_call: .
v_call: TRBV6-6
clone_size: .
j_call: TRBJ2-3
cdr3_aa: CASSYRREFTDTQYF
cdr3_nt: TGTGCCAGCAGTTACCGGCGGGAATTCACAGATACGCAGTATTTT

d_call: .
v_call: TRBV6-5
clone_size: .
j_call: TRBJ1-4
cdr3_aa: CAIHRVGLGEKLFF
cdr3_nt: TGTGCCATCCACCGGGTAGGGCTTGGTGAAAAACTGTTTTTT

d_call: TRBD2
v_call: TRBV5-4
clone_size: .
j_call: TRBJ2-2
cdr3_aa: CASSFGTSETGELFF
cdr3_nt: TGTGCCAGCAGCTTCGGGACTAGCGAAACCGGGGAGCTGTTTTTT

d_call: .
v_call: TRBV5-6
clone_size: .
j_call: TRBJ1-2
cdr3_aa: CASSPGLVYGYTF
cdr3_nt: TGTGCCAGCAGCCCCGGACTGGTCTATGGCTACACCTTC

d_call: TRBD1
v_call: TRBV6-4
clone_size: .
j_call: TRBJ2-2
cdr3_aa: CASSDSIGGAGELFF
cdr3_nt: TGTGCCAGCAGTGACTCTATAGGGGGCGCGGGGGAGCTGTTTTTT

d_call: .
v_call: TRBV7-2
clone_size: .
j_call: TRBJ1-1
cdr3_aa: CASKIQGSTEAFF
cdr3_nt: TGTGCCAGCAAAATCCAGGGGAGCACTGAAGCTTTCTTT

d_call: TRBD1
v_call: TRBV5-4
clone_size: .
j_call: TRBJ2-7
cdr3_aa: CASSLAPGQTIYEQYF
cdr3_nt: TGTGCCAGCAGCTTGGCACCGGGACAGACTATCTACGAGCAGTACTTC

d_call: TRBD2
v_call: TRBV4-1
clone_size: few
j_call: TRBJ2-2
cdr3_aa: CASSPLAGGSGELFF
cdr3_nt: TGCGCCAGCAGCCCCCTAGCGGGGGGGTCCGGGGAGCTGTTTTTT

d_call: .
v_call: TRBV6-6
clone_size: .
j_call: TRBJ2-7
cdr3_aa: CASSYEAQYEQYF
cdr3_nt: TGTGCCAGCAGTTACGAGGCACAATACGAGCAGTACTTC

d_call: .
v_call: TRBV5-6
clone_size: .
j_call: TRBJ1-2
cdr3_aa: CASSFTGIGGYTF
cdr3_nt: TGTGCCAGCAGCTTCACAGGGATAGGCGGCTACACCTTC

d_call: TRBD1
v_call: TRBV30
clone_size: .
j_call: TRBJ1-2
cdr3_aa: CAWSVQGAGGNYGYTF
cdr3_nt: TGTGCCTGGAGTGTCCAGGGGGCGGGCGGGAACTATGGCTACACCTTC

d_call: .
v_call: TRBV6-5
clone_size: .
j_call: TRBJ1-4
cdr3_aa: CASSYSPATNEKLFF
cdr3_nt: TGTGCCAGCAGTTACTCCCCGGCAACTAATGAAAAACTGTTTTTT

d_call: .
v_call: TRBV4-1
clone_size: .
j_call: TRBJ2-1
cdr3_aa: CASSQGSFGYNEQFF
cdr3_nt: TGCGCCAGCAGCCAAGGGTCTTTTGGCTACAATGAGCAGTTCTTC

d_call: TRBD1
v_call: TRBV9
clone_size: .
j_call: TRBJ1-2
cdr3_aa: CASSVYPGDRDGSYGYTF
cdr3_nt: TGTGCCAGCAGCGTATACCCGGGAGACAGGGACGGTAGCTATGGCTACACCTTC

d_call: TRBD1
v_call: TRBV5-4
clone_size: .
j_call: TRBJ2-7
cdr3_aa: CASSPRTGSYEQYF
cdr3_nt: TGTGCCAGCAGCCCTAGGACAGGCTCCTACGAGCAGTACTTC

d_call: .
v_call: TRBV28
clone_size: .
j_call: TRBJ1-1
cdr3_aa: CASLDRFMNTEAFF
cdr3_nt: TGTGCCAGCCTTGACAGGTTCATGAACACTGAAGCTTTCTTT

d_call: TRBD1
v_call: TRBV15
clone_size: .
j_call: TRBJ1-1
cdr3_aa: CATSRAGQGYTEAFF
cdr3_nt: TGTGCCACCAGCAGAGCCGGACAGGGGTACACTGAAGCTTTCTTT

d_call: .
v_call: TRBV6-1
clone_size: .
j_call: TRBJ1-3
cdr3_aa: CASSDSGRRSGNTIYF
cdr3_nt: TGTGCCAGCAGTGATAGCGGCAGAAGATCTGGAAACACCATATATTTT

d_call: .
v_call: TRBV6-5
clone_size: .
j_call: TRBJ1-6
cdr3_aa: CASSYSGHSPLHF
cdr3_nt: TGTGCCAGCAGTTACTCAGGACATTCACCCCTCCACTTT

d_call: TRBD1
v_call: TRBV11-2
clone_size: .
j_call: TRBJ1-1
cdr3_aa: CASSSNRGWGAFF
cdr3_nt: TGTGCCAGCAGCTCTAACAGGGGATGGGGAGCTTTCTTT

d_call: .
v_call: TRBV3-1/TRBV3-2
clone_size: .
j_call: TRBJ2-7
cdr3_aa: CASSQAGRSGVNEQYF
cdr3_nt: TGTGCCAGCAGCCAAGCGGGCAGGTCAGGGGTCAACGAGCAGTACTTC

d_call: .
v_call: TRBV28
clone_size: .
j_call: TRBJ1-4
cdr3_aa: CASSLMGATNEKLFF
cdr3_nt: TGTGCCAGCAGTTTAATGGGGGCAACTAATGAAAAACTGTTTTTT

d_call: .
v_call: TRBV6-5
clone_size: .
j_call: TRBJ1-1
cdr3_aa: CASRTRPGFGTEAFF
cdr3_nt: TGTGCCAGCAGAACGCGTCCGGGCTTCGGCACTGAAGCTTTCTTT

d_call: .
v_call: TRBV30
clone_size: .
j_call: TRBJ1-3
cdr3_aa: CAWSAGGISGNTIYF
cdr3_nt: TGTGCCTGGAGCGCCGGGGGGATATCTGGAAACACCATATATTTT

d_call: TRBD2
v_call: TRBV28
clone_size: few
j_call: TRBJ2-2
cdr3_aa: CASIRGGSTGELFF
cdr3_nt: TGTGCCAGCATCCGGGGGGGGAGCACCGGGGAGCTGTTTTTT

d_call: .
v_call: TRBV5-6
clone_size: once
j_call: TRBJ2-1
cdr3_aa: CASSPTDRAHPYGDEQFF
cdr3_nt: TGTGCCAGCAGCCCAACTGATAGAGCTCATCCTTATGGCGATGAGCAGTTCTTC

d_call: TRBD1
v_call: TRBV7-2
clone_size: .
j_call: TRBJ2-4
cdr3_aa: CASSLGTGRGNIQYF
cdr3_nt: TGTGCCAGCAGCCTAGGGACAGGGAGGGGAAACATTCAGTACTTC

d_call: .
v_call: TRBV28
clone_size: .
j_call: TRBJ1-1
cdr3_aa: CASSPAGGVITEAFF
cdr3_nt: TGTGCCAGCAGTCCGGCGGGGGGGGTAATCACTGAAGCTTTCTTT

d_call: .
v_call: TRBV5-6
clone_size: .
j_call: TRBJ2-4
cdr3_aa: CASSQDPKNIQYF
cdr3_nt: TGTGCCAGCAGCCAAGACCCCAAAAACATTCAGTACTTC